These 29 T cell receptor beta chains were all obtained from the same sample, sequenced in a study of blood T cell repertoires in COVID-19. Measured with immunoSEQ multiplex PCR; TCRdb has only the in-frame clones, and not every one. The sample holds 350,000 to 450,000 clones, approximately 89% seen once. Source material: PBMCs or T cells enriched from blood (not recorded which). Source of these receptors: a woman between 40 and 50 years old who had been exposed to COVID-19.

The chain employs TRBV5-6 and TRBJ2-2; no clear D. Between the trimmed V and J ends, which lost 4 bases and 1 base, there was a span of 5 bases. CDR1 and CDR2 (germline): SGHDT, YYEEEE. The CDR3 is 13 amino acids. The CDR3 spells CASSLRNTGELFF. The DNA for the CDR3 is TGTGCCAGCAGCCTTAGGAACACCGGGGAGCTGTTTTTT. The full variable domain, its missing parts supplied by reference TRBV5-6 and TRBJ2-2, is DAGVTQSPTHLIKTRGQQVTLRCSPKSGHDTVSWYQQALGQGPQFIFQYYEEEERQRGNFPDRFSGHQFPNYSSELNVNALLLGDSALYLCASSLRNTGELFFGEGSRLTVL.

The gene calls are TRBV5-8 and TRBJ1-2; D not resolved. The germline V gene encodes CDR1 SGHTS and CDR2 YDEGEE. V lost 1 base to trimming and J lost 8 bases, with 24 bases between them. CDR3 length: 17 residues. CDR3 coding DNA: TGTGCCAGCAGCTTGAACGCGGTATTTGGCATAGTTATCGGCTACACCTTC. Translation gives CASSLNAVFGIVIGYTF.

The chain recombines TRBV30 with TRBJ2-3; 10 nucleotides line up with TRBD2. V lost 3 bases, J lost 2 bases, and 8 bases stayed unmatched. The CDR3 totals 16 residues. CDR1 and CDR2 (germline): GTSNPN, SVGIG (reference sequence). In nucleotides, the CDR3 is TGTGCCTGGAGGGGCCCCACTAGCGGGGTCACAGATACGCAGTATTTT. Protein product: CAWRGPTSGVTDTQYF.

This clone was observed a single time. The chain combines TRBV5-5 with TRBJ1-2; 7 nucleotides align to TRBD1. With V trimmed by 0 bases and J by 5 bases, 7 bases remained unmatched. Germline CDR1 is SGHKS and CDR2 is YYEKEE (reference sequence). The CDR3 has 15 amino acids. Written as DNA, the CDR3 is TGTGCCAGCAGCTTGGTCCAGGGGGTCCTTTATGGCTACACCTTC. Its translation: CASSLVQGVLYGYTF. Combining the CDR3 with reference TRBV5-5 and TRBJ1-2 gives the whole variable domain DAGVTQSPTHLIKTRGQQVTLRCSPISGHKSVSWYQQVLGQGPQFIFQYYEKEERGRGNFPDRFSARQFPNYSSELNVNALLLGDSALYLCASSLVQGVLYGYTFGSGTRLTVV.

CDR3 protein: CASSLIGQNTEAFF. The CDR3 nucleotides read TGTGCCAGCAGCTTAATTGGACAAAACACTGAAGCTTTCTTT. V gene TRBV7-3 combines with J gene TRBJ1-1; possibly TRBD1 for D (5 bases). Trimming pared 1 base from V and 2 bases from J, leaving 8 bases between. The V gene's germline CDR1 is SGHTA and CDR2 FQGTGA. This CDR3 has 14 amino acids.

The chain uses TRBV10-3 and TRBJ1-4, with D unresolved. The CDR3 loop spans 16 amino acids. Germline loops: CDR1 ENHRY, CDR2 SYGVKD. V lost 0 bases, J lost 0 bases, and 8 bases lay in between. CDR3 loop: CAISESTLATNEKLFF. CDR3 sequence (DNA): TGTGCCATCAGTGAGTCGACACTTGCAACTAATGAAAAACTGTTTTTT.

This clone was detected only once. The rearrangement joins TRBV4-1 to TRBJ2-7; 11 nucleotides match TRBD1. CDR1 and CDR2 (germline): MGHRA, YSYEKL. This CDR3 has 19 residues. Trimming at V came to 0 bases and at J to 2 bases, leaving 12 bases not matched to a gene. In DNA form, the CDR3 reads TGCGCCAGCAGCCAAGATACTCTGGGACAGGGGGGCCCTACCTACGAGCAGTACTTC. Translating it yields CASSQDTLGQGGPTYEQYF.

The sample holds one count of this clone. V is TRBV19 and J is TRBJ2-1, with TRBD2 matching 11 bases. The V and J ends lost 5 bases and 4 bases, in that order; junction bases with no gene match: 1. Germline CDR1 is LNHDA and CDR2 is SQIVND (reference sequence). This CDR3 is built from 14 residues. DNA for the CDR3: TGTGCCAGTAGTTTAGCGGGAGGGTACAATGAGCAGTTCTTC. Protein: CASSLAGGYNEQFF.

The genes are TRBV7-9 and TRBJ1-5; D may be TRBD1 (5 bases). This CDR3 contains 15 residues. CDR1 and CDR2 (germline): SEHNR, FQNEAQ (reference sequence). V dropped 2 bases and J dropped 4 bases, with 12 bases sitting between them. The CDR3 reads CASSLQGPSNQPQHF. The DNA for the CDR3 is TGTGCCAGCAGCTTACAGGGTCCCTCTAATCAGCCCCAGCATTTT.

The chain joins TRBV20-1 to TRBJ1-2; D ambiguous. Germline V lookup: CDR1 DFQATT, CDR2 SNEGSKA (reference sequence). V was trimmed by 3 bases and J by 4 bases, leaving 15 bases between them. The CDR3 totals 14 residues. This CDR3 reads CSASDGIPGYGYTF. As DNA, the CDR3 is TGCAGTGCTAGTGACGGGATACCGGGCTATGGCTACACCTTC.

This rearrangement joins TRBV29-1 to TRBJ1-4; possibly TRBD1 for D (5 bases). Trimming took 0 bases from V and 8 from J, leaving 13 bases between them. The length of the CDR3 is 14 residues. In germline, CDR1 is SQVTM, CDR2 ANQGSEA. CDR3 loop: CSVEDSRVREKLFF. CDR3 in DNA: TGCAGCGTTGAAGATTCCAGGGTGCGGGAAAAACTGTTTTTT. Combining the CDR3 with reference TRBV29-1 and TRBJ1-4 gives the whole variable domain SAVISQKPSRDICQRGTSLTIQCQVDSQVTMMFWYRQQPGQSLTLIATANQGSEATYESGFVIDKFPISRPNLTFSTLTVSNMSPEDSSIYLCSVEDSRVREKLFFGSGTQLSVL.

The gene calls are TRBV5-1 and TRBJ2-2; maybe TRBD2 (6 bases). This CDR3 contains 15 residues. V was trimmed by 1 base and J by 6 bases, leaving 13 bases between them. Germline V gene sequence: CDR1 SGHRS, CDR2 YFSETQ. This CDR3 is CASSLYAGSAGELFF. The CDR3 DNA reads as TGCGCCAGCAGCTTGTATGCGGGATCGGCCGGGGAGCTGTTTTTT. Supplemented by reference TRBV5-1 and TRBJ2-2, the full variable domain reads KAGVTQTPRYLIKTRGQQVTLSCSPISGHRSVSWYQQTPGQGLQFLFEYFSETQRNKGNFPGRFSGRQFSNSRSEMNVSTLELGDSALYLCASSLYAGSAGELFFGEGSRLTVL.

The chain has TRBV23-1 and TRBJ1-2; 8 bases agree with TRBD1. TRBV23-1 is treated as an ORF (open reading frame) with a function not yet certain. This CDR3 region has 13 residues. The V and J ends lost 4 bases and 6 bases, in that order; junction bases with no gene match: 4. CDR3 loop: CASSRTGKHGYTF. In DNA form, the CDR3 reads TGCGCCAGCAGTCGGACAGGGAAGCATGGCTACACCTTC.

The chain employs TRBV19 and TRBJ2-7, with 7 bases fitting TRBD1. Germline values: CDR1 LNHDA, CDR2 SQIVND (reference sequence). The length of the CDR3 is 12 residues. The junction had 4 bases not matched to a gene; V was cut back by 8 bases and J by 3 bases. This CDR3 is CASGDRDYEQYF. The CDR3 DNA is TGTGCCAGTGGTGACAGGGACTACGAGCAGTACTTC.

The rearrangement joins TRBV23-1 to TRBJ1-5; D may be TRBD1 (5 bases). TRBV23-1 is assigned to the ORF class and has an uncertain function. The CDR3 has 15 residues. Trimming stripped 4 bases from V and 1 base from J, with 11 bases between. The CDR3 coding sequence is TGCGCCAGCAGTCGCGGGACGGACAGCAATCAGCCCCAGCATTTT. This encodes CASSRGTDSNQPQHF.

The chain employs TRBV30 and TRBJ1-1; no clear D gene. V was pared by 0 bases and J by 4 bases, with 6 bases between. CDR3 length: 12 amino acids. The germline V gene has CDR1 GTSNPN and CDR2 SVGIG (reference sequence). The CDR3 protein is CAWSVRSTEAFF. The CDR3 bases are TGTGCCTGGAGTGTGAGATCCACTGAAGCTTTCTTT.

The CDR3 protein is CASSPQGQSYGYTF. CDR3 in DNA: TGTGCCAGCAGCCCCCAGGGACAGTCCTATGGCTACACCTTC. The chain employs TRBV3-1 (or the pseudogene TRBV3-2) and TRBJ1-2; 7 bases map to TRBD1. V shed 4 bases and J 4 bases; nucleotides not matched to a gene: 6. Looked up from germline, CDR1 is LGHDT and CDR2 is YNNKEL (reference sequence). This CDR3 region has 14 residues.

The rearrangement joins TRBV3-1 (or the pseudogene TRBV3-2) to TRBJ2-1, with 16 bases that match TRBD2. V lost 1 base and J lost 6; bases outside the gene matches: 6. Germline values: CDR1 LGHDT, CDR2 YNNKEL (reference sequence). CDR3 length: 18 amino acids. In DNA form, the CDR3 reads TGTGCCAGCAGCCAAGGGGGACTAGCGGGAGGGGTTAGCAATGAGCAGTTCTTC. Translation: CASSQGGLAGGVSNEQFF.

The V call is TRBV7-3, the J call TRBJ1-2; 11 nucleotides match TRBD1. Germline V gene sequence: CDR1 SGHTA, CDR2 FQGTGA. Trimming took 4 bases from V and 7 from J; bases not matched to a gene: 5. The CDR3 extends over 14 amino acids. CDR3 protein: CASSSGQGAGGYTF. CDR3 nucleotides: TGTGCCAGCAGCTCCGGACAGGGGGCAGGTGGCTACACCTTC.

The V gene is TRBV7-2, the J gene TRBJ2-3; TRBD2 is a possible D gene (5 bases). This CDR3 has 14 residues. CDR1 and CDR2 from the germline V gene are SGHTA and FQGNSA. The germline V and J ends were trimmed by 1 base and 6 bases, with 11 bases remaining between them. The CDR3, as DNA: TGTGCCAGCAGCTTAGAACTAGAGAGGGATACGCAGTATTTT. Protein: CASSLELERDTQYF.

The V gene is TRBV11-3, the J gene TRBJ2-1, with 9 bases matching TRBD2. This CDR3 contains 19 residues. Germline V lookup: CDR1 SGHNT, CDR2 YENEEA. V lost 1 base and J lost 0; bases outside the gene matches: 10. The CDR3 region has the DNA TGTGCCAGCAGCTTAGGCCTCGAGCGGGGGGCGAGCTCCTACAATGAGCAGTTCTTC. It specifies CASSLGLERGASSYNEQFF.

With regard to this clone: A junction boundary mismatches the germline segment, possibly from a read error. At the DNA level, this CDR3 is encoded by other sequences in the same sample as well. The chain couples TRBV7-7 to TRBJ2-2, with 8 positions matching TRBD2. This CDR3 comprises 15 residues. The germline CDR1 and CDR2 sequences are SSHAT and FNYEAQ (reference sequence). The CDR3 here is CASSFGSGNPGELFF. In DNA, the CDR3 is TGTGCTAGCAGCTTTGGTAGCGGGAACCCCGGGGAGCTGTTTTTT.

The chain links TRBV9 to TRBJ2-4; 7 bases are shared with TRBD2. The J segment lost 6 bases and the V segment lost 5 bases, leaving 11 bases of the junction unmatched. CDR1 and CDR2 from the germline V gene are SGDLS and YYNGEE. This CDR3 has 15 residues. Written as DNA, the CDR3 is TGTGCCAGCAGTCGGGGAGATAGCGGGTTAAACATTCAGTACTTC. This gives the protein CASSRGDSGLNIQYF.

This chain uses TRBV6-5 with TRBJ2-3; 7 nucleotides match TRBD1. Germline V gene sequence: CDR1 MNHEY, CDR2 SVGAGI. Trimming took 6 bases from V and 6 from J; bases not matched to a gene: 9. The CDR3 extends over 14 amino acids. CDR3 region: CASRQGFPPDTQYF. The CDR3, as DNA: TGTGCCAGCAGACAGGGGTTTCCCCCGGATACGCAGTATTTT.

The J gene is TRBJ2-4, the V gene TRBV24-1; TRBD2 agrees at 8 bases. The V gene's germline CDR1 is KGHDR and CDR2 SFDVKD. V shed 2 bases, J shed 5 bases, and the junction held 7 bases outside the gene matches. This CDR3 comprises 16 residues. The CDR3 spells CATSDWGSGTENIQYF. CDR3 DNA sequence: TGTGCCACCAGTGATTGGGGTAGCGGGACCGAAAACATTCAGTACTTC.

The V and J genes are TRBV30 and TRBJ1-1; 9 nucleotides match TRBD1. The V segment lost 3 bases and the J segment 4 bases; nucleotides outside the gene matches: 3. The CDR3 has 13 amino acids. Germline-derived CDR1 and CDR2 are GTSNPN and SVGIG (reference sequence). The CDR3 spells CAWRGQGGTEAFF. In DNA, the CDR3 is TGTGCCTGGAGGGGACAGGGAGGCACTGAAGCTTTCTTT.

V is TRBV4-3 and J is TRBJ1-4; 8 bases map to TRBD1. Losses at the gene ends were 0 bases for V and 8 bases for J; bases not matched to a gene: 5. Germline lookup yields CDR1 LGHNA and CDR2 YSLEER. The CDR3 sequence is 15 residues long. For the CDR3, the DNA is TGCGCCAGCAGCCAAGATGGGGACAGGACCGAAAAACTGTTTTTT. Its translation is CASSQDGDRTEKLFF.

J is TRBJ2-7 and V is TRBV18; D is possibly TRBD1 (6 bases). CDR1 and CDR2 (germline): KGHSH, LQKENI. There are 14 residues in the CDR3. Trimming took 3 bases from V and 2 from J, leaving 11 bases between them. CDR3 region: CASSPKGVPYEQYF. The CDR3 DNA is TGTGCCAGCTCACCTAAGGGGGTCCCCTACGAGCAGTACTTC.

The V call is TRBV29-1, the J call TRBJ1-2; a weak D match, TRBD1 (5 bases). The CDR3 loop spans 14 amino acids. The V end lost 4 bases, the J end lost 3 bases, and 15 bases lay between the germline ends. Germline lookup yields CDR1 SQVTM and CDR2 ANQGSEA. CDR3: CSVGDRGFYYGYTF. The CDR3 DNA sequence: TGCAGCGTTGGGGACCGGGGGTTTTACTATGGCTACACCTTC.